This T cell receptor beta chain derives from a study of T cell responses to AZD1222 COVID-19 vaccine. Looking at the study overall: Analysis merged second doses at about 4 or about 12 weeks. General study points: Donors skewed white British and female; clonal diversity was possibly underestimated. The repertoires were collected only after the peak T cell response.

Germline V gene lookup returns CDR1 LGHNA and CDR2 YSLEER. The V and J ends lost 0 bases and 4 bases respectively, with 10 bases between them. The CDR3 totals 15 residues. TCRdb keeps only in-frame clones here, not all; method: immunoSEQ multiplex PCR. The sample has some 150,000 clones; 90% are singletons. This clone was seen just once. What it recognizes is unknown. This TCR derives from an adult in good health. The genes are TRBV4-3 and TRBJ1-3, with a tentative D call TRBD1 (6 bases). Specimen: peripheral blood, collected on day 0 of AZD1222 vaccination. CDR3 bases: TGCGCCAGCAGCCAAGACGGGACATTCGGAAACACCATATATTTT. Amino acid sequence: CASSQDGTFGNTIYF.